This entry concerns a single T cell receptor (beta chain). Its matching antigen is unknown. TCRdb's copy holds only in-frame clones and misses some; the assay was immunoSEQ multiplex PCR. The sample holds approximately 81,000 clones, over 75% seen once. V shed 0 bases and J shed 2 bases, with 22 bases lying between them. Germline V CDR1 and CDR2: SGDLS, YYNGEE. The CDR3 covers 19 residues. The sample is drawn from a study of a mutant IDH1 vaccine in newly diagnosed glioma. Whole-study context: First vaccine doses came 4-6 weeks after radiotherapy alone, or with temozolomide cycles. Standard pretreatment was either radiotherapy, temozolomide, or, for most, radiochemotherapy with temozolomide. Mean patient age was around 40 years; 62.5% were male and about 40% female.

Time point in this sample: week 23, last vaccination. A single vaccine dose contained 300 ug of mutant IDH1 20-mer peptide, and topical imiquimod was used with it. Diagnosis in the donors showed new WHO grade 3 or 4 astrocytomas that were IDH1-mutant and ATRX-lost. The chain is built from TRBV9 and TRBJ2-3, with D perhaps TRBD2 (7 bases). This TCR came from a man in his thirties or forties with glioma. Some clones in this sample may be carry-over from other donors' samples. Sequenced material: PBMCs, taken from a glioma patient whose treatment included an IDH1 peptide vaccine. The CDR3: CASSVEGGSSLEYTDTQYF. CDR3 nucleotides: TGTGCCAGCAGCGTAGAGGGGGGGAGCAGTTTGGAGTACACAGATACGCAGTATTTT.